These T cell receptor beta chains were read from a single sample in a study of blood T cells in healthy people across ages. TCRdb re-called the 5' RACE reads through MiXCR, storing one row per CDR3 protein. The repertoire has almost 550,000 distinct CDR3 sequences, around 24% of them found once; the top ten carry around 10%. Another study also made use of these data, one on T cells of mothers and their children.

Sequencing was performed on blood. The receptors shown here come from a boy aged 5-17 years in good health. Each CDR3 is given with its conserved first and last residue. The D gene is left open where the match is weak. Size is stated for part of the rows, as once, few or many counts, or as a class when the clone is expanded.

CDR3 protein: CASSFDTSTDTQYF
CDR3 DNA: TGTGCCAGCAGCTTCGACACTTCCACAGATACGCAGTATTTT
J gene: TRBJ2-3
clone size: .
D gene: .
V gene: TRBV11-1

CDR3 protein: CASSPAGGQETQYF
CDR3 DNA: TGCGCCAGCAGCCCCGCCGGGGGACAAGAGACCCAGTACTTC
J gene: TRBJ2-5
clone size: many
D gene: .
V gene: TRBV5-1

CDR3 protein: CSVEIPRSGNTIYF
CDR3 DNA: TGCAGCGTTGAAATCCCCAGGTCTGGAAACACCATATATTTT
J gene: TRBJ1-3
clone size: few
D gene: .
V gene: TRBV29-1

CDR3 protein: CSAQEADSLAGGTQYF
CDR3 DNA: TGCAGTGCTCAAGAGGCGGACTCCCTAGCGGGTGGTACGCAGTATTTT
J gene: TRBJ2-3
clone size: .
D gene: TRBD2
V gene: TRBV20-1

CDR3 protein: CASSQVSGSKNQPQHF
CDR3 DNA: TGTGCCAGCAGCCAAGTAAGCGGGTCCAAGAATCAGCCCCAGCATTTT
J gene: TRBJ1-5
clone size: .
D gene: .
V gene: TRBV4-2

CDR3 protein: CASHAQGTTEAFF
CDR3 DNA: TGCGCCAGCCATGCACAGGGGACGACTGAAGCTTTCTTT
J gene: TRBJ1-1
clone size: .
D gene: TRBD1
V gene: TRBV5-1

CDR3 protein: CASSQEGALSSYEQYF
CDR3 DNA: TGTGCCAGCAGCCAAGAAGGGGCTCTAAGCTCCTACGAGCAGTACTTC
J gene: TRBJ2-7
clone size: .
D gene: .
V gene: TRBV3-1

CDR3 protein: CASGGDLNYGYTF
CDR3 DNA: TGTGCCAGCGGGGGGGACCTTAACTATGGCTACACCTTC
J gene: TRBJ1-2
clone size: few
D gene: .
V gene: TRBV7-9

CDR3 protein: CASSPTRAGASYNEQFF
CDR3 DNA: TGTGCCAGCTCACCAACCCGGGCGGGGGCATCCTACAATGAGCAGTTCTTC
J gene: TRBJ2-1
clone size: .
D gene: .
V gene: TRBV18

CDR3 protein: CSVVRLAGADGNEQFF
CDR3 DNA: TGCAGCGTTGTGAGGCTAGCGGGAGCTGATGGCAATGAGCAGTTCTTC
J gene: TRBJ2-1
clone size: .
D gene: TRBD2
V gene: TRBV29-1

CDR3 protein: CASSLTSGRSGELFF
CDR3 DNA: TGTGCCAGCAGCTTGACTAGCGGGAGATCCGGGGAGCTGTTTTTT
J gene: TRBJ2-2
clone size: .
D gene: TRBD2
V gene: TRBV7-9

CDR3 protein: CSARDFGSQNTEAFF
CDR3 DNA: TGCAGTGCTAGAGATTTCGGGAGTCAGAACACTGAAGCTTTCTTT
J gene: TRBJ1-1
clone size: .
D gene: .
V gene: TRBV20-1

CDR3 protein: CASSLAPAGANTGELFF
CDR3 DNA: TGCGCCAGCAGCTTGGCCCCAGCGGGAGCCAACACCGGGGAGCTGTTTTTT
J gene: TRBJ2-2
clone size: .
D gene: TRBD2
V gene: TRBV5-1

CDR3 protein: CASSQGPGSSYEQYF
CDR3 DNA: TGCGCCAGCAGCCAAGGCCCAGGGAGCTCCTACGAGCAGTACTTC
J gene: TRBJ2-7
clone size: many
D gene: .
V gene: TRBV4-3

CDR3 protein: CASSFAARGGTEAFF
CDR3 DNA: TGTGCCAGCAGCTTCGCCGCTCGGGGGGGCACTGAAGCTTTCTTT
J gene: TRBJ1-1
clone size: few
D gene: .
V gene: TRBV7-2

CDR3 protein: CASSLPSGGAARHTQYF
CDR3 DNA: TGTGCCAGCAGCTTACCTAGCGGGGGGGCTGCGCGTCATACGCAGTATTTT
J gene: TRBJ2-3
clone size: few
D gene: TRBD2
V gene: TRBV7-2

CDR3 protein: CASSRQPLAKNIQYF
CDR3 DNA: TGTGCCAGCAGTAGACAGCCCTTAGCCAAAAACATTCAGTACTTC
J gene: TRBJ2-4
clone size: few
D gene: .
V gene: TRBV6-5

CDR3 protein: CASSLPGLLGSTEAFF
CDR3 DNA: TGTGCCAGCAGCTTACCTGGACTGTTGGGGAGCACTGAAGCTTTCTTT
J gene: TRBJ1-1
clone size: .
D gene: .
V gene: TRBV5-6

CDR3 protein: CASSPPSNNYEQYF
CDR3 DNA: TGTGCCAGCTCACCACCGTCGAACAACTACGAGCAGTACTTC
J gene: TRBJ2-7
clone size: few
D gene: .
V gene: TRBV18

CDR3 protein: CASSFRQGYEQYF
CDR3 DNA: TGTGCCAGCAGTTTCAGACAGGGCTACGAGCAGTACTTC
J gene: TRBJ2-7
clone size: few
D gene: TRBD1
V gene: TRBV27